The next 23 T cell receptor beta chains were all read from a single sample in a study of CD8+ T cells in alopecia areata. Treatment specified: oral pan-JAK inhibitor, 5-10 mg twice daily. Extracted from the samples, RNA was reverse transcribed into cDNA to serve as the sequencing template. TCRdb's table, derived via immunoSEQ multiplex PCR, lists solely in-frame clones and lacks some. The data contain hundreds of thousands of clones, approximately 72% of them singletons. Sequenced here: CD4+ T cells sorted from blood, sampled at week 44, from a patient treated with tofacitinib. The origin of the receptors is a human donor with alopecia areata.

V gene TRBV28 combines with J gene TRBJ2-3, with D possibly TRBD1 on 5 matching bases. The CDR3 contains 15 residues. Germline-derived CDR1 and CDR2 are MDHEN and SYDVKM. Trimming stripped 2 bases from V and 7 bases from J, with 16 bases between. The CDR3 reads CASSLMGQGRNTQYF. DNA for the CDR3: TGTGCCAGCAGTTTAATGGGGCAGGGAAGGAATACGCAGTATTTT.

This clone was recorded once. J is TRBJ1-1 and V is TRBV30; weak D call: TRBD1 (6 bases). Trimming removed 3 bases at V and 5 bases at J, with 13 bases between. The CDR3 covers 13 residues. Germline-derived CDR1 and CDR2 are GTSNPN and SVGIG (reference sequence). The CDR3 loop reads CAWREQGLTEAFF. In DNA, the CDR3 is TGTGCCTGGAGAGAGCAGGGGTTAACTGAAGCTTTCTTT.

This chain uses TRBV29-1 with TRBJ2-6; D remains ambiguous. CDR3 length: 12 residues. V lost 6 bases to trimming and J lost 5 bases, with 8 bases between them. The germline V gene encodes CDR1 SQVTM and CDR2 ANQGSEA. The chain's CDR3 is CSVRDWANVLTF. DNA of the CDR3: TGCAGCGTCCGAGATTGGGCCAACGTCCTGACTTTC.

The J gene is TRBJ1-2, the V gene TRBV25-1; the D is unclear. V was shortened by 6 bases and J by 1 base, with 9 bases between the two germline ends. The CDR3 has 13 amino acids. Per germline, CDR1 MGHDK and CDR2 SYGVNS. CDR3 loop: CASSPTNNYGYTF. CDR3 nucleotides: TGTGCCAGCAGCCCGACAAATAACTATGGCTACACCTTC.

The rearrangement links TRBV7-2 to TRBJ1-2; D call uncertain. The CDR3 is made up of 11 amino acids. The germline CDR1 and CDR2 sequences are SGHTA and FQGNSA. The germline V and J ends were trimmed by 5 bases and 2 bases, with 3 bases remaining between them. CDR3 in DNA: TGTGCCAGCAGCCTCAACTATGGCTACACCTTC. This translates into CASSLNYGYTF.

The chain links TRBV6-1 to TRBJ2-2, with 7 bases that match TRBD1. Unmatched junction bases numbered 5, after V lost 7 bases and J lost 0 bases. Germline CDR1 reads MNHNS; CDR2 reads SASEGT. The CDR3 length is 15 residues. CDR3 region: CASIKGTANTGELFF. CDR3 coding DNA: TGTGCCAGCATAAAGGGGACAGCGAACACCGGGGAGCTGTTTTTT.

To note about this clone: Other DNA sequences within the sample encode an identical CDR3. CDR3 nucleotide sequence: TGCAGTGCTAGAGGGGAAGAGACCCAGTACTTC. Translated, it gives CSARGEETQYF. The rearrangement links TRBV20-1 to TRBJ2-5; D gene uncertain. The germline CDR1 and CDR2 sequences are DFQATT and SNEGSKA (reference sequence). The CDR3 loop spans 11 amino acids. V shed 1 base and J shed 3 bases, with 3 bases lying between them.

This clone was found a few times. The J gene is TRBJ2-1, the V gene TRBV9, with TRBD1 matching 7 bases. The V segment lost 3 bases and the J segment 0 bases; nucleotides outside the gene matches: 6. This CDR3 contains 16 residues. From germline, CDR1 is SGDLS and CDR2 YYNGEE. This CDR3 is CASSGTGASSYNEQFF. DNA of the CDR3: TGTGCCAGCAGCGGAACAGGGGCTAGCTCCTACAATGAGCAGTTCTTC.

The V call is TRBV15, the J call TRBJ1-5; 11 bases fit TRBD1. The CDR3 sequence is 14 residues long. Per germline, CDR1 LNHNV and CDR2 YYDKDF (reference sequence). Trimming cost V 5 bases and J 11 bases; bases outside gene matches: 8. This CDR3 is CATSGGQGDEAQHF. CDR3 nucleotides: TGTGCCACCAGCGGGGGACAGGGGGATGAGGCCCAGCATTTT.

The CDR3, as DNA: TGCGCCAGCAGCCAAGAGGGGGGGCCTATCGGGGAGCTGTTTTTT. Translating it yields CASSQEGGPIGELFF. The chain recombines TRBV4-3 with TRBJ2-2; tentative D call: TRBD2 (7 bases). V lost 0 bases to trimming and J lost 7 bases, with 12 bases between them. CDR1 LGHNA and CDR2 YSLEER come from the germline V gene. The CDR3 consists of 15 residues.

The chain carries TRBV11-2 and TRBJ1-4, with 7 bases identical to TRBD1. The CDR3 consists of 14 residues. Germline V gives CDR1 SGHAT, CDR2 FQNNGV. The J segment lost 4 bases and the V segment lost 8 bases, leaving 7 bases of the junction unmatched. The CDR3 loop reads CASGKTGYNEKLFF. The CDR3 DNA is TGTGCCAGCGGGAAGACAGGGTATAATGAAAAACTGTTTTTT.

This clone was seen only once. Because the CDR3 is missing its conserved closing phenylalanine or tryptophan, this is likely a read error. The CDR3 DNA reads TGTGCCAGCAGCCATAGTACAGATACGCAGTATTCT. It encodes CASSHSTDTQYS. The J gene is TRBJ2-3, the V gene TRBV4-2, with unresolved D. Germline V gene data show CDR1 as LGHNA and CDR2 as YNFKEQ. This CDR3 is 12 amino acids long. With 3 bases removed from V and 3 bases from J, the gap between germline ends came to 4 bases.

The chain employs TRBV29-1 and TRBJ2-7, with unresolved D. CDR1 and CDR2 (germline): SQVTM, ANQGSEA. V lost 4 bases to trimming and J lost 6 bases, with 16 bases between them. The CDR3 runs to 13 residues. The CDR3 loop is CSVAGRGLFEQYF. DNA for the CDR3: TGCAGCGTTGCGGGCAGAGGATTATTCGAGCAGTACTTC.

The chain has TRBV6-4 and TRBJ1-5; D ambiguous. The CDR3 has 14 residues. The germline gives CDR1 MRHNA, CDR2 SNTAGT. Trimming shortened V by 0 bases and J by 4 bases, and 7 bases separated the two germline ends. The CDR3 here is CASSDSDGNQPQHF. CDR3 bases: TGTGCCAGCAGTGACTCGGACGGGAATCAGCCCCAGCATTTT.

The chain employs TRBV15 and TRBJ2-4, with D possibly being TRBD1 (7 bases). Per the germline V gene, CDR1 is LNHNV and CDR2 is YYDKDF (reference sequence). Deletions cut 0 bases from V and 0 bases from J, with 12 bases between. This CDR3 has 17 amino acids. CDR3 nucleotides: TGTGCCACCAGCAGAGATAACAGGGGACTAGCCAAAAACATTCAGTACTTC. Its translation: CATSRDNRGLAKNIQYF.

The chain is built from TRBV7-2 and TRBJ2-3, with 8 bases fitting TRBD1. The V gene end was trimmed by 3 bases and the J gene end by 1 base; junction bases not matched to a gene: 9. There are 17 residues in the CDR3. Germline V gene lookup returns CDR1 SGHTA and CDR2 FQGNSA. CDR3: CASSFRLGQGGTDTQYF. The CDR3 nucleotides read TGTGCCAGCAGCTTCCGACTCGGACAGGGAGGCACAGATACGCAGTATTTT.

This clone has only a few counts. The CDR3 reads CASRNGAIEFF. The CDR3 DNA reads TGTGCCAGCAGGAACGGGGCGATCGAGTTCTTC. The V and J genes are TRBV6-5 and TRBJ2-1; D is tentatively TRBD1 or TRBD2 (5 bases each). CDR3 length: 11 residues. Trimming stripped 6 bases from V and 14 bases from J, with 14 bases between. The V gene's germline CDR1 is MNHEY and CDR2 SVGAGI.

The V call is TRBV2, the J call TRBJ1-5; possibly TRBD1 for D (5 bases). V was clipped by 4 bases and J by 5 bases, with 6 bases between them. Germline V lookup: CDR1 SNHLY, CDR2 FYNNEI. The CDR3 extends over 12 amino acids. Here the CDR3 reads CASSAGDQPQHF. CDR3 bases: TGTGCCAGCAGTGCGGGGGATCAGCCCCAGCATTTT.

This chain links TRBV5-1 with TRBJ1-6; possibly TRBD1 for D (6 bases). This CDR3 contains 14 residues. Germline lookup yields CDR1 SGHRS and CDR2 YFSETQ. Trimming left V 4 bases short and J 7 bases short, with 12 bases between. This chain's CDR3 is CASSLLGGNSPLHF. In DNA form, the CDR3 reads TGCGCCAGCAGCCTTCTAGGGGGGAATTCACCCCTCCACTTT.

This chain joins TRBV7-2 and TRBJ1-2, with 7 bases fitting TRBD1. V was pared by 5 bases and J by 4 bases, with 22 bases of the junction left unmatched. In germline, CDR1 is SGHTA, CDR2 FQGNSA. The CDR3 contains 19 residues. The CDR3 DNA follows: TGTGCCAGCAGCCAAGAGGGGTTGGCCAGGGGGTCTCAGGGCTATGGCTACACCTTC. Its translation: CASSQEGLARGSQGYGYTF.

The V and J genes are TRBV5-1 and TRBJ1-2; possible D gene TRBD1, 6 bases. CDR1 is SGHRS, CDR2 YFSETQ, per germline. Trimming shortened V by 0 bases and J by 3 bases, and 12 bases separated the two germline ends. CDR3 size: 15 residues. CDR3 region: CASSLAGAGDYGYTF. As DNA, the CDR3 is TGCGCCAGCAGCTTGGCCGGAGCAGGGGACTATGGCTACACCTTC. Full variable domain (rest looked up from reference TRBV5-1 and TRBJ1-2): KAGVTQTPRYLIKTRGQQVTLSCSPISGHRSVSWYQQTPGQGLQFLFEYFSETQRNKGNFPGRFSGRQFSNSRSEMNVSTLELGDSALYLCASSLAGAGDYGYTFGSGTRLTVV.

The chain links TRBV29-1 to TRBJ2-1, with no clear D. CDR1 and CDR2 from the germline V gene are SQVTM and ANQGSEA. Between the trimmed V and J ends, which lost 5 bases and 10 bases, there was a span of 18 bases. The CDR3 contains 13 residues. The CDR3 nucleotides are TGCAGCGTTCACTTCACGGCGTCCCGGGAGCAGTTCTTC. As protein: CSVHFTASREQFF.

CDR3 sequence: CAWTQGSYEQYF. In nucleotides, the CDR3 is TGTGCCTGGACACAGGGCTCCTACGAGCAGTACTTC. The rearrangement uses TRBV30 and TRBJ2-7; D is possibly TRBD1 (6 bases). V lost 4 bases to trimming and J lost 0 bases, with 7 bases between them. Germline CDR1 reads GTSNPN; CDR2 reads SVGIG (reference sequence). This CDR3 contains 12 residues.